This T cell receptor beta chain was retrieved from a study of cytomegalovirus exposure and HLA in healthy donors. Study summary: Out of about 410 genotyped donors, about 80% belonged to the Caucasian-associated ancestry cluster. Whole-study findings and limits: Because they were indistinguishable, some V segments, including TRBV6-2 and TRBV6-3, were excluded. TCR beta chain V- and J-gene trimming was linked, in a later analysis, to a missense variant in DCLRE1C.

Trimming took off 2 bases at V and 4 bases at J, with 8 bases between the two ends. The CDR3 is 13 amino acids. Germline lookup yields CDR1 MNHNY and CDR2 SVGAGI (reference sequence). PCR involved 60 Vbeta and 13 Jbeta primers. Assay: immunoSEQ multiplex PCR; the TCRdb copy retains only in-frame clones and omits some. The data contain over 120,000 clones, approximately 80% of them singletons. As regards this clone: Its antigen is not identified.

Sequencing used PBMCs. The clonotype was recovered from a woman aged 60-75 years in good health and CMV-seropositive. The chain links TRBV6-6 to TRBJ2-5, with a weak D call TRBD1 (5 bases). CDR3 protein: CASSYRGGETQYF. CDR3 in DNA: TGTGCCAGCAGTTACAGGGGTGGAGAGACCCAGTACTTC.